Listed here are 32 T cell receptor beta chains from one sample, sequenced in a study of shared clonotypes between healthy human individuals. This table comes from immunoSEQ multiplex PCR, and its TCRdb copy is limited to in-frame clones, with some not included. The sample holds about half a million clones, 77% seen once. Input material: PBMCs. The receptors originated from a woman between 40 and 50 years old in good health. Some clones in this sample may be carry-over from other donors' samples.

V is TRBV11-2 and J is TRBJ2-1; TRBD2 agrees at 8 bases. Trimming took 2 bases from V and 4 from J; bases not matched to a gene: 4. The CDR3 totals 15 residues. CDR1 SGHAT and CDR2 FQNNGV come from the germline V gene. The CDR3 spells CASSLRTSGYNEQFF. CDR3 nucleotides: TGTGCCAGCAGCTTACGTACTAGCGGATACAATGAGCAGTTCTTC.

This clone has more than one count but fewer than ten. V and J are TRBV7-9 and TRBJ2-3; D is uncertain. The CDR3 is made up of 12 amino acids. Trimming shortened V by 1 base and J by 6 bases, and 5 bases separated the two germline ends. Germline loops: CDR1 SEHNR, CDR2 FQNEAQ (reference sequence). CDR3 amino acids: CASSLVFDTQYF. The CDR3 region has the DNA TGTGCCAGCAGCTTAGTCTTCGATACGCAGTATTTT.

This clone was detected ten times or more. The same CDR3 arises from other DNA sequences in this sample as well. The chain carries TRBV5-4 and TRBJ2-3, with TRBD2 identical over 7 bases. In germline, CDR1 is SGHNT, CDR2 YYREEE (reference sequence). The CDR3 extends over 14 amino acids. The junction had 2 bases not matched to a gene; V was cut back by 2 bases and J by 2 bases. CDR3 DNA sequence: TGTGCCAGCAGCTTCGGACTAGACACAGATACGCAGTATTTT. This codes for CASSFGLDTDTQYF.

The J gene is TRBJ1-2, the V gene TRBV7-8; D is possibly TRBD1 (6 bases). The germline V and J ends were trimmed by 3 bases and 1 base, with 12 bases remaining between them. Germline V gives CDR1 SGHVS, CDR2 FQNEAQ. The CDR3 covers 15 residues. As DNA, the CDR3 is TGTGCCAGCAGCTTGGGCTACAGGGATAACTATGGCTACACCTTC. Translated: CASSLGYRDNYGYTF.

This clone was detected a few times. This chain uses TRBV30 with TRBJ1-4; D is unclear. Trimming removed 0 bases at V and 8 bases at J, with 13 bases between. The V gene's germline CDR1 is GTSNPN and CDR2 SVGIG (reference sequence). CDR3 size: 14 residues. CDR3 loop: CAWSVLVNAEKLFF. The DNA of the CDR3 is TGTGCCTGGAGTGTACTGGTTAATGCAGAAAAACTGTTTTTT.

Remarks on this clone: This sequence is one base from a far larger clone and is likely a read error. The sample contains more than one DNA sequence encoding this CDR3. The chain has TRBV30 and TRBJ2-5; D remains unclear. Trimming cost V 3 bases and J 2 bases, with 7 bases left between them. The CDR3 extends over 12 amino acids. CDR1 GTSNPN and CDR2 SVGIG come from the germline V gene (reference sequence). The CDR3 reads CAWRFPQETQYF. CDR3 DNA: TGTGCCTGGAGATTCCCGCAAGAGACCCAGTACTTC.

Comments on this clone: This sample also contains other DNA sequences that code for the same CDR3. The rearrangement links TRBV7-8 to TRBJ2-7, with TRBD2 matching over 10 bases. Trimming took 5 bases from V and 4 from J; bases not matched to a gene: 8. The length of the CDR3 is 15 residues. Germline V gene lookup returns CDR1 SGHVS and CDR2 FQNEAQ. The CDR3 sequence is CASSPPSGSSYEQYF. CDR3 coding DNA: TGTGCCAGCAGCCCCCCTAGCGGGAGTTCGTACGAGCAGTACTTC. Based on the CDR3 plus reference TRBV7-8 and TRBJ2-7, the full variable domain is GAGVSQSPRYKVAKRGQDVALRCDPISGHVSLFWYQQALGQGPEFLTYFQNEAQLDKSGLPSDRFFAERPEGSVSTLKIQRTQQEDSAVYLCASSPPSGSSYEQYFGPGTRLTVT.

The rearrangement joins TRBV19 to TRBJ2-7; tentative D call: TRBD1 (6 bases). Trimming left V 5 bases short and J 0 bases short, with 23 bases between. The CDR3 extends over 18 amino acids. Germline V gene data show CDR1 as LNHDA and CDR2 as SQIVND (reference sequence). The CDR3 region has the DNA TGTGCCAGTAGTCCCGAAGGATCCAACAGGGCACTCTCCTACGAGCAGTACTTC. It specifies CASSPEGSNRALSYEQYF. Full variable domain (remainder filled in from reference TRBV19 and TRBJ2-7): DGGITQSPKYLFRKEGQNVTLSCEQNLNHDAMYWYRQDPGQGLRLIYYSQIVNDFQKGDIAEGYSVSREKKESFPLTVTSAQKNPTAFYLCASSPEGSNRALSYEQYFGPGTRLTVT.

This chain joins TRBV5-1 and TRBJ1-3; perhaps TRBD1 as D (5 bases). The CDR3 runs 14 residues. Trimming took off 7 bases at V and 2 bases at J, with 13 bases between the two ends. Germline V gene lookup returns CDR1 SGHRS and CDR2 YFSETQ. Written as DNA, the CDR3 is TGCGCCAGCTCCCCATTGGGGGCTGGAAACACCATATATTTT. Residues: CASSPLGAGNTIYF. Full variable domain (rest looked up from reference TRBV5-1 and TRBJ1-3): KAGVTQTPRYLIKTRGQQVTLSCSPISGHRSVSWYQQTPGQGLQFLFEYFSETQRNKGNFPGRFSGRQFSNSRSEMNVSTLELGDSALYLCASSPLGAGNTIYFGEGSWLTVV.

The rearrangement joins TRBV9 to TRBJ2-1; D is possibly TRBD2 (6 bases). Germline lookup yields CDR1 SGDLS and CDR2 YYNGEE. This CDR3 is built from 14 residues. V was pared by 0 bases and J by 9 bases, with 13 bases between. The CDR3 spells CASSVDRRAPEQFF. The CDR3 DNA reads TGTGCCAGCAGCGTAGATAGGAGGGCCCCTGAGCAGTTCTTC.

This clone has a handful of counts. The chain employs TRBV12-5 and TRBJ2-7, with D perhaps being TRBD1 or TRBD2 (5 bases each). The CDR3 contains 12 residues. In germline, CDR1 is LGHNT, CDR2 FRNRAP. Deletions cut 6 bases from V and 4 bases from J, with 10 bases between. CDR3 in DNA: TGTGCTAGTGGCCGGGACCGTTACGAGCAGTACTTC. It specifies CASGRDRYEQYF.

The rearrangement joins TRBV6-1 to TRBJ1-1; D uncertain. Germline V gives CDR1 MNHNS, CDR2 SASEGT. There are 17 residues in the CDR3. The germline V and J ends were trimmed by 0 bases and 0 bases, with 14 bases remaining between them. The CDR3 spells CASSEALLGFLNTEAFF. The CDR3 bases are TGTGCCAGCAGTGAAGCGCTTCTGGGGTTCCTGAACACTGAAGCTTTCTTT.

The V and J genes are TRBV10-1 and TRBJ2-7; D is uncertain. V was pared by 6 bases and J by 3 bases, with 21 bases between. The CDR3 spans 16 residues. Germline CDR1 is WNHNN and CDR2 is SYGVQD (reference sequence). Written as DNA, the CDR3 is TGCGCCAGCAGCCCAGGAACGGCTTTGGGGTTCTACGAGCAGTACTTC. This gives the protein CASSPGTALGFYEQYF.

The rearrangement joins TRBV5-4 to TRBJ2-1, with 9 positions matching TRBD2. The CDR3 has 16 residues. With V trimmed by 4 bases and J by 1 base, 6 bases remained unmatched. In germline, CDR1 is SGHNT, CDR2 YYREEE (reference sequence). CDR3 sequence: CASSPSAGGSYNEQFF. The DNA for the CDR3 is TGTGCCAGCAGCCCTTCTGCGGGGGGGTCCTACAATGAGCAGTTCTTC. Full variable domain (rest looked up from reference TRBV5-4 and TRBJ2-1): ETGVTQSPTHLIKTRGQQVTLRCSSQSGHNTVSWYQQALGQGPQFIFQYYREEENGRGNFPPRFSGLQFPNYSSELNVNALELDDSALYLCASSPSAGGSYNEQFFGPGTRLTVL.

The chain joins TRBV9 to TRBJ2-1; the match to TRBD2 covers 10 bases. The CDR3 is 15 amino acids. J gave up 8 bases and V 4 bases, and 9 bases lay outside the gene matches. Looked up from germline, CDR1 is SGDLS and CDR2 is YYNGEE. CDR3 coding DNA: TGTGCCAGCAGCCCAGCGGGGGGGGCATTCGATGAGCAGTTCTTC. It yields the protein CASSPAGGAFDEQFF.

Points on this clone: Possible read error: a much larger clone is one base away. The rearrangement uses TRBV5-1 and TRBJ2-1, with 12 bases identical to TRBD2. The length of the CDR3 is 16 residues. CDR1 and CDR2 (germline): SGHRS, YFSETQ. CDR3 sequence (DNA): TGCGCCATCAGCTTGGCACCTAGCGGGAGGGTCAATGAGCAGTTCTTC. Its protein is CAISLAPSGRVNEQFF.

Only a few counts were recorded for this clone. The rearrangement links TRBV5-8 to TRBJ1-5, with no clear D. The CDR3 sequence is 12 residues long. V was clipped by 2 bases and J by 4 bases, with 4 bases between them. CDR1 is SGHTS and CDR2 is YDEGEE in the germline V gene. CDR3 sequence: CASSLRNQPQHF. The CDR3 DNA follows: TGTGCCAGCAGCTTACGTAATCAGCCCCAGCATTTT.

This chain joins TRBV19 and TRBJ2-1; D possibly corresponds to TRBD1 (5 bases). The CDR3 loop spans 13 amino acids. Germline V gene lookup returns CDR1 LNHDA and CDR2 SQIVND (reference sequence). V was cut by 2 bases and J by 8 bases, with 10 bases left in between. The CDR3 DNA reads as TGTGCCAGTAGTATAATAGGGGCCTATGAGCAGTTCTTC. Protein sequence: CASSIIGAYEQFF.

This clone is classed as medium-sized. This specimen includes other DNA sequences encoding the same CDR3. The chain is built from TRBV19 and TRBJ1-5; TRBD1 might be the D (6 bases). Germline CDR1 reads LNHDA; CDR2 reads SQIVND (reference sequence). The CDR3 consists of 14 residues. Trimming removed 3 bases from V and 5 bases from J, with 11 bases in between. The CDR3 sequence: CASSMGDNYQPQHF. CDR3 DNA: TGTGCCAGTAGTATGGGGGACAACTATCAGCCCCAGCATTTT.

This clone was observed a few times. The chain joins TRBV7-2 to TRBJ1-5; D gene unclear. CDR3 size: 15 residues. V lost 1 base to trimming and J lost 1 base, with 8 bases between them. Germline V gene lookup returns CDR1 SGHTA and CDR2 FQGNSA. The CDR3: CASSLVGGSNQPQHF. For the CDR3, the DNA is TGTGCCAGCAGCTTAGTTGGTGGGAGCAATCAGCCCCAGCATTTT.

This clone has a handful of counts. It differs at one base from a far larger clone, so likely a read error. J is TRBJ2-1 and V is TRBV27, with D perhaps TRBD1 or TRBD2 (5 bases each). The CDR3 runs 14 residues. The V gene's germline CDR1 is MNHEY and CDR2 SMNVEV (reference sequence). The CDR3 region is CASKRGRSYNKQFF. The CDR3 bases are TGTGCCAGCAAGAGGGGCCGCTCCTACAATAAGCAGTTCTTC.

This chain joins TRBV19 and TRBJ2-7, with 8 bases aligning to TRBD1. J gave up 3 bases and V 3 bases, and 10 bases lay outside the gene matches. The CDR3 length is 16 residues. The germline gives CDR1 LNHDA, CDR2 SQIVND (reference sequence). The DNA of the CDR3 is TGTGCCAGTAGTATTGTGTGGGACAGGAGACTCTACGAGCAGTACTTC. This sequence encodes CASSIVWDRRLYEQYF.

Comment on this clone: The sample holds other DNA sequences that translate to the same CDR3. This rearrangement joins TRBV18 to TRBJ2-5; D call uncertain. The germline V and J ends were trimmed by 5 bases and 1 base, with 2 bases remaining between them. The CDR3 has 11 residues. Germline CDR1 reads KGHSH; CDR2 reads LQKENI. The CDR3 DNA is TGTGCCAGCTCAGTCCAAGAGACCCAGTACTTC. The encoded protein is CASSVQETQYF.

In its sample, this clone was seen once. The chain combines TRBV4-1 with TRBJ2-7; 7 bases agree with TRBD1. Germline V gene data show CDR1 as MGHRA and CDR2 as YSYEKL. J lost 4 bases, V lost 4 bases, and 16 bases had no gene match. The CDR3 runs 17 residues. In DNA, the CDR3 is TGCGCCAGCAGCCGAGGGGACACGAGACAGGGTGGGTACGAGCAGTACTTC. It yields the protein CASSRGDTRQGGYEQYF.

V is TRBV25-1 and J is TRBJ2-1, with D hard to call. Trimming cost V 6 bases and J 4 bases, with 10 bases left between them. Germline CDR1 and CDR2: MGHDK and SYGVNS. The CDR3 covers 13 residues. The CDR3 DNA follows: TGTGCCAGCAGCTCAAAACAATACAATGAGCAGTTCTTC. Its translation: CASSSKQYNEQFF.

This chain links TRBV11-3 with TRBJ2-1, with no clear D. This CDR3 contains 11 residues. Germline CDR1 and CDR2: SGHNT and YENEEA. The ends were cut back, 5 bases at V and 6 bases at J, with 5 bases in the middle. DNA for the CDR3: TGTGCCAGCAGCCAATTCAATGAGCAGTTCTTC. It codes for CASSQFNEQFF.

The genes are TRBV7-3 and TRBJ2-2, with D unclear. This CDR3 has 16 residues. Trimming stripped 2 bases from V and 2 bases from J, with 12 bases between. Germline V gives CDR1 SGHTA, CDR2 FQGTGA. CDR3 amino acids: CASSLGPAINTGELFF. In DNA, the CDR3 is TGTGCCAGCAGCTTAGGCCCAGCAATCAACACCGGGGAGCTGTTTTTT. Drawing the rest from reference TRBV7-3 and TRBJ2-2, the complete variable domain is GAGVSQTPSNKVTEKGKYVELRCDPISGHTALYWYRQSLGQGPEFLIYFQGTGAADDSGLPNDRFFAVRPEGSVSTLKIQRTERGDSAVYLCASSLGPAINTGELFFGEGSRLTVL.

This chain links TRBV19 with TRBJ2-3; no clear D gene. The CDR3 runs 13 residues. The V end lost 7 bases, the J end lost 2 bases, and 10 bases lay between the germline ends. Germline CDR1 reads LNHDA; CDR2 reads SQIVND (reference sequence). Here the CDR3 DNA reads TGTGCCAGTAAAGGACGGACCACAGATACGCAGTATTTT. Translated, it gives CASKGRTTDTQYF.

In this sample, this clone turned up many times. The J gene is TRBJ1-2, the V gene TRBV11-2, with TRBD1 matching 8 bases. CDR3 length equals 15 residues. The ends lost 1 base at V and 3 bases at J; junction bases unmatched: 4. Germline V CDR1 and CDR2: SGHAT, FQNNGV. CDR3 nucleotides: TGTGCCAGCAGCTTAGGGACAGGGTCCGACTATGGCTACACCTTC. Amino acids: CASSLGTGSDYGYTF.

The table lists this clone with a few counts. This chain uses TRBV30 with TRBJ2-1; D unclear. Trimming removed 5 bases at V and 2 bases at J, with 16 bases between. Germline CDR1 reads GTSNPN; CDR2 reads SVGIG (reference sequence). CDR3 length: 15 residues. The CDR3 region has the DNA TGTGCCTGGGGGCGCCCCGAGGCTCCCTACAATGAGCAGTTCTTC. Its protein product is CAWGRPEAPYNEQFF.

This chain joins TRBV19 and TRBJ1-5; D ambiguous. Germline loops: CDR1 LNHDA, CDR2 SQIVND (reference sequence). V was shortened by 2 bases and J by 1 base, with 9 bases between the two germline ends. This CDR3 is 15 amino acids long. CDR3 bases: TGTGCCAGTAGTATATTGGCGTCCAGCAATCAGCCCCAGCATTTT. Translated: CASSILASSNQPQHF.

This chain uses TRBV2 with TRBJ1-2; the match to TRBD1 covers 7 bases. The CDR3 extends over 13 amino acids. V was pared by 7 bases and J by 8 bases, with 10 bases of the junction left unmatched. Germline V gene sequence: CDR1 SNHLY, CDR2 FYNNEI. This chain's CDR3 is CASNYDRDDGYTF. The CDR3 DNA reads TGTGCCAGCAACTATGACAGGGACGACGGCTACACCTTC.